The present T cell receptor beta chain was sequenced within a study of PD-1 blockade in classical Hodgkin lymphoma. Study-wide results and caveats: Only CD4+ TCR diversity, not CD8+, had risen significantly by C4D1. Newly diagnosed patients were reported to start with lower TCR diversity than healthy donors. Complete responders entered with baseline diversity on par with newly diagnosed patients, the results showed.

CDR1 and CDR2 from the germline V gene are SGHRS and YFSETQ. V lost 4 bases and J 2 bases, leaving 8 bases between the germline ends. The CDR3 consists of 13 residues. Concerning this clone: Its target is unknown.

Described time point: cycle 4 day 1 (C4D1), after less than 7 weeks of nivolumab. All patients relapsed after autologous stem cell transplantation, and brentuximab vedotin exposure varied. Magnetic negative selection was used to purify CD4+ T cells from thawed PBMCs. Best responses included complete response and partial response; otherwise, the best response was progressive disease. The assay was immunoSEQ multiplex PCR, and TCRdb's table has in-frame clones only and misses some. The table includes around 13,000 clones, around nine tenths detected once. This TCR was recovered from a human donor with classical Hodgkin lymphoma. The rearrangement uses TRBV5-1 and TRBJ2-3; no definite D call. The source material was CD4+ T cells from blood, sampled before the fourth cycle of nivolumab. The CDR3 DNA follows: TGCGCCAGCAGCCTCCGTCCCACAGATACGCAGTATTTT. It specifies CASSLRPTDTQYF. Supplemented by reference TRBV5-1 and TRBJ2-3, the full variable domain reads KAGVTQTPRYLIKTRGQQVTLSCSPISGHRSVSWYQQTPGQGLQFLFEYFSETQRNKGNFPGRFSGRQFSNSRSEMNVSTLELGDSALYLCASSLRPTDTQYFGPGTRLTVL.